These 19 T cell receptor beta chains were all obtained from the same sample, sequenced in a study of shared clonotypes between healthy human individuals. Assay: immunoSEQ multiplex PCR; the TCRdb copy retains only in-frame clones and omits some. The sample carries over 1.5 million clones, approximately 98% recorded once. The sample consisted of naive CD4+ T cells sorted from blood. This sample's subset: CD45RA+ positively selected. All receptors derive from a man aged 25-45 years in good health.

The rearrangement uses TRBV7-2 and TRBJ1-1, with D perhaps matching TRBD1 (6 bases). Germline V lookup: CDR1 SGHTA, CDR2 FQGNSA. The germline V and J ends were trimmed by 5 bases and 1 base, with 17 bases remaining between them. This CDR3 is built from 16 residues. In DNA, the CDR3 is TGTGCCAGCAGCCATAGCGGGGGCAGGGAGAACACTGAAGCTTTCTTT. It yields the protein CASSHSGGRENTEAFF.

The sample holds one count of this clone. The V gene is TRBV10-3, the J gene TRBJ2-1; D not resolved. The V end was cut by 1 base, the J end by 0 bases, with 7 bases between. The CDR3 contains 15 residues. Germline lookup yields CDR1 ENHRY and CDR2 SYGVKD. The chain's CDR3 is CAISEFESSYNEQFF. The CDR3 coding sequence is TGTGCCATCAGTGAGTTTGAAAGCTCCTACAATGAGCAGTTCTTC.

This clone was counted a single time. The chain is built from TRBV28 and TRBJ1-1; TRBD1 matches 8 bases. Germline V lookup: CDR1 MDHEN, CDR2 SYDVKM. This CDR3 region has 16 residues. Trimming took 0 bases from V and 5 from J; bases not matched to a gene: 8. The CDR3 coding sequence is TGTGCCAGCAGTTTATGGGCAGGGGGCGGAAAAACTGAAGCTTTCTTT. Amino acids: CASSLWAGGGKTEAFF.

V usage is TRBV19 and J usage is TRBJ2-5; D gene uncertain. Per germline, CDR1 LNHDA and CDR2 SQIVND (reference sequence). CDR3 length equals 14 residues. Trimming cost V 6 bases and J 1 base, with 12 bases left between them. The CDR3 sequence is CASRRVGGQETQYF. In nucleotides, the CDR3 is TGTGCCAGTAGACGGGTGGGCGGCCAAGAGACCCAGTACTTC.

On this clone: Other DNA sequences within the sample encode an identical CDR3. The chain employs TRBV5-4 and TRBJ2-1; D ambiguous. Germline assignment: CDR1 SGHNT and CDR2 YYREEE (reference sequence). Trimming shortened V by 2 bases and J by 1 base, and 7 bases separated the two germline ends. The CDR3 runs 14 residues. The CDR3 loop is CASSFGGSYNEQFF. CDR3 sequence (DNA): TGTGCCAGCAGCTTCGGCGGTTCCTACAATGAGCAGTTCTTC.

This chain joins TRBV27 and TRBJ1-2; D is undetermined. Trimming stripped 0 bases from V and 8 bases from J, with 16 bases between. The CDR3 sequence is 15 residues long. The germline CDR1 and CDR2 sequences are MNHEY and SMNVEV (reference sequence). CDR3 protein: CASSLSPGPALGYTF. CDR3 DNA sequence: TGTGCCAGCAGTTTATCCCCGGGCCCAGCTCTGGGCTACACCTTC.

The chain links TRBV6-1 to TRBJ2-2, with a weak D call TRBD1 (5 bases). In germline, CDR1 is MNHNS, CDR2 SASEGT. The CDR3 totals 13 residues. Trimming removed 3 bases at V and 13 bases at J, with 15 bases between. CDR3 DNA: TGTGCCAGCAGTGAGGGGCAAGCTTGGGCGCTGTTTTTT. Its translation is CASSEGQAWALFF.

V and J are TRBV11-2 and TRBJ2-2, with 14 positions matching TRBD2. Trimming removed 4 bases from V and 5 bases from J; junction bases left unmatched: 6. Germline V gene sequence: CDR1 SGHAT, CDR2 FQNNGV. The CDR3 consists of 17 residues. CDR3 amino acids: CASSYGTSGRRTGELFF. The CDR3 DNA is TGTGCCAGCAGCTATGGGACTAGCGGGAGACGTACCGGGGAGCTGTTTTTT.

The rearrangement uses TRBV18 and TRBJ1-1, with TRBD1 matching over 10 bases. Per germline, CDR1 KGHSH and CDR2 LQKENI. The CDR3 sequence is 21 residues long. V shed 3 bases, J shed 2 bases, and the junction held 21 bases outside the gene matches. CDR3 protein: CASSPKPGTGAPGAHNTEAFF. CDR3 DNA sequence: TGTGCCAGCTCACCTAAACCCGGGACAGGGGCCCCCGGGGCCCATAACACTGAAGCTTTCTTT.

The chain carries TRBV10-1 and TRBJ2-3; the D is unclear. Germline CDR1 and CDR2: WNHNN and SYGVQD (reference sequence). The CDR3 sequence is 13 residues long. V was trimmed by 1 base and J by 5 bases, leaving 7 bases between them. The CDR3 loop is CASSEFSLDTQYF. For the CDR3, the DNA is TGCGCCAGCAGTGAGTTTAGCTTAGATACGCAGTATTTT.

V is TRBV5-4 and J is TRBJ2-7; no clear D gene. The V gene lost 4 bases and the J gene lost 1 base, with 12 bases spanning the gap. The CDR3 has 14 amino acids. The germline gives CDR1 SGHNT, CDR2 YYREEE (reference sequence). The CDR3 spells CASSPRLGSYEQYF. CDR3 bases: TGTGCCAGCAGCCCCAGGTTGGGATCCTACGAGCAGTACTTC. Variable domain in full (rest from reference TRBV5-4 and TRBJ2-7): ETGVTQSPTHLIKTRGQQVTLRCSSQSGHNTVSWYQQALGQGPQFIFQYYREEENGRGNFPPRFSGLQFPNYSSELNVNALELDDSALYLCASSPRLGSYEQYFGPGTRLTVT.

The gene calls are TRBV29-1 and TRBJ2-7, with D perhaps matching TRBD2 (6 bases). Germline V lookup: CDR1 SQVTM, CDR2 ANQGSEA. The CDR3 runs to 11 residues. The germline V and J ends were trimmed by 5 bases and 7 bases, with 12 bases remaining between them. CDR3 residues: CSVRDSLEQYF. The CDR3 DNA sequence: TGCAGCGTTCGGGACTCCCTGGAGCAGTACTTC.

The CDR3 is CASSFLKLAGHSYEQYF. Here the CDR3 DNA reads TGTGCCAGCAGTTTTTTAAAACTAGCGGGACACTCCTACGAGCAGTACTTC. The rearrangement joins TRBV27 to TRBJ2-7; 10 bases fit TRBD2. The CDR3 covers 17 residues. Germline V gene lookup returns CDR1 MNHEY and CDR2 SMNVEV (reference sequence). J lost 0 bases, V lost 3 bases, and 8 bases had no gene match.

J is TRBJ2-2 and V is TRBV19, with D hard to call. Germline CDR1 reads LNHDA; CDR2 reads SQIVND (reference sequence). The ends were cut back, 3 bases at V and 6 bases at J, with 5 bases in the middle. CDR3 size: 12 residues. CDR3 sequence reads: CASSMWSGELFF. As DNA, the CDR3 is TGTGCCAGTAGTATGTGGTCCGGGGAGCTGTTTTTT.

The chain carries TRBV6-1 and TRBJ1-5; D might be TRBD1 (6 bases). Germline CDR1 reads MNHNS; CDR2 reads SASEGT. CDR3 length: 15 residues. V shed 1 base and J shed 3 bases, with 10 bases lying between them. CDR3 residues: CASSEGTAFNQPQHF. In nucleotides, the CDR3 is TGTGCCAGCAGTGAAGGGACAGCCTTCAATCAGCCCCAGCATTTT.

As regards this clone: A junction boundary mismatches the germline segment, possibly from a read error. The V and J genes are TRBV7-2 and TRBJ2-7; D possibly matches TRBD1 or TRBD2 (5 bases each). Germline loops: CDR1 SGHTA, CDR2 FQGNSA. The CDR3 has 17 residues. The CDR3 reads CASSLFVLGTSTYELYF. The CDR3 nucleotides are TGTGCCAGCAGCTTATTCGTCCTCGGGACGTCTACCTACGAGCTGTACTTC.

The CDR3 region has the DNA TGTGCCAGCAGCTTGGCCATAGGGGCTAGCACAGATACGCAGTATTTT. Translating gives CASSLAIGASTDTQYF. The gene calls are TRBV5-4 and TRBJ2-3; the D gene is possibly TRBD1 (5 bases). The CDR3 has 16 residues. Between the trimmed V and J ends, which lost 0 bases and 0 bases, there was a span of 11 bases. The V gene's germline CDR1 is SGHNT and CDR2 YYREEE (reference sequence).

The chain combines TRBV6-6 with TRBJ2-3; 7 bases match TRBD2. CDR1 is MNHNY and CDR2 is SVGAGI in the germline V gene (reference sequence). Trimming took 5 bases from V and 4 from J; bases not matched to a gene: 9. The CDR3 has 15 amino acids. CDR3 amino acids: CASSRRLAGADTQYF. As DNA, the CDR3 is TGTGCCAGCAGTCGCCGACTAGCTGGTGCAGATACGCAGTATTTT.

V gene TRBV9 combines with J gene TRBJ2-4; TRBD1 or TRBD2 may be the D gene (5 bases each). Germline V lookup: CDR1 SGDLS, CDR2 YYNGEE. Trimming left V 0 bases short and J 3 bases short, with 13 bases between. The CDR3 is made up of 16 amino acids. The CDR3 sequence: CASSVGGGRGKNIQYF. The CDR3 DNA sequence: TGTGCCAGCAGCGTAGGTGGGGGTCGGGGCAAAAACATTCAGTACTTC.